The clone carrying this T cell receptor (beta chain) was picked up one time. This sample stems from a study of cytomegalovirus exposure and HLA in healthy donors. Study information: The 90 to 150 validation repertoires used the same platform as the 550 to 750 first-cohort repertoires, a later analysis reported.

Assay: immunoSEQ multiplex PCR; the TCRdb copy retains only in-frame clones and omits some. The sample carries some 330,000 clones, 70% to 90% recorded once. The CDR3 runs 16 residues. Germline CDR1 and CDR2: SGHRS and YFSETQ. Deletions cut 5 bases from V and 2 bases from J, with 20 bases between. Input material: PBMCs. The chain has TRBV5-1 and TRBJ2-7; a weak D match, TRBD2 (6 bases). This TCR came from a woman aged 18-30 years in good health and CMV-seronegative. CDR3 bases: TGCGCCAGCAGGGCCCAGGTCCTGGAGGGAGCCTACGAGCAGTACTTC. Translated: CASRAQVLEGAYEQYF.